Following are 24 T cell receptor beta chains from one sample sequenced in a study of Graves' ophthalmopathy and Graves' hyperthyroidism. Amplified TCR beta CDR3 regions were obtained using RNA transcripts as template. After a first-round RT-PCR with HTBI primers, a second-round multiplex PCR was run. In TCRdb, the multiplex PCR reads were re-called with MiXCR into one record per CDR3 protein. The repertoire holds some 750,000 distinct CDR3 sequences, with around 40% as singletons. What was sequenced was peripheral blood. These receptor sequences come from an adult man with Graves' ophthalmopathy.

This clonotype was picked up a small number of times. The chain joins TRBV7-2 to TRBJ1-3, with D possibly being TRBD1 (5 bases). Per the germline V gene, CDR1 is SGHTA and CDR2 is FQGNSA. V lost 4 bases to trimming and J lost 2 bases, with 9 bases between them. This CDR3 has 14 residues. CDR3 amino acids: CASSSARAGNTIYF. For the CDR3, the DNA is TGTGCCAGCAGCTCGGCCAGGGCTGGAAACACCATATATTTT. Based on the CDR3 plus reference TRBV7-2 and TRBJ1-3, the full variable domain is GAGVSQSPSNKVTEKGKDVELRCDPISGHTALYWYRQSLGQGLEFLIYFQGNSAPDKSGLPSDRFSAERTGGSVSTLTIQRTQQEDSAVYLCASSSARAGNTIYFGEGSWLTVV.

Worth noting for this clonotype: The junction does not match germline at one end; this may be a read error. CDR3 sequence (DNA): TGTTCCAGCACCCAAGGCAGGGGTAATTCACCCCCCCACTTT. It specifies CSSTQGRGNSPPHF. V usage is TRBV2 and J usage is TRBJ1-6, with D maybe TRBD1 (6 bases). Germline loops: CDR1 SNHLY, CDR2 FYNNEI. The CDR3 has 14 amino acids.

The chain employs TRBV7-2 and TRBJ1-1; no definite D call. Germline-derived CDR1 and CDR2 are SGHTA and FQGNSA. With 3 bases removed from V and 1 base from J, the gap between germline ends came to 15 bases. The CDR3 is 16 residues long. CDR3 in DNA: TGTGCCAGCAGCTTGGATTGGGCCCAACCGAACACTGAAGCTTTCTTT. This sequence encodes CASSLDWAQPNTEAFF.

V gene TRBV2 combines with J gene TRBJ1-3; no clear D. Germline CDR1 is SNHLY and CDR2 is FYNNEI. Trimming cost V 8 bases and J 8 bases, with 16 bases left between them. The CDR3 runs 13 residues. DNA of the CDR3: TGTGCCAGCTCACTCCTGCGGGAAGACACCATATATTTT. Encoded protein: CASSLLREDTIYF. The variable domain in full, completed from reference TRBV2 and TRBJ1-3, reads EPEVTQTPSHQVTQMGQEVILRCVPISNHLYFYWYRQILGQKVEFLVSFYNNEISEKSEIFDDQFSVERPDGSNFTLKIRSTKLEDSAMYFCASSLLREDTIYFGEGSWLTVV.

This clonotype was detected many times. This chain links TRBV11-1 with TRBJ1-1; TRBD1 agrees at 8 bases. The germline V gene has CDR1 SGHAT and CDR2 FQDESV (reference sequence). The CDR3 contains 13 residues. Trimming removed 5 bases from V and 8 bases from J; junction bases left unmatched: 7. CDR3 sequence reads: CASSMGQEREAFF. The CDR3 bases are TGTGCCAGCAGCATGGGACAGGAACGAGAAGCTTTCTTT.

This clonotype came up a few times. V gene TRBV11-2 combines with J gene TRBJ2-7; TRBD2 agrees at 7 bases. After removal of 5 bases from V and 0 bases from J, the junction contained 4 bases not matched to a gene. This CDR3 has 14 amino acids. The germline gives CDR1 SGHAT, CDR2 FQNNGV. CDR3 in amino acids: CASSASGTSYEQYF. In nucleotides, the CDR3 is TGTGCCAGCAGCGCCAGCGGGACCTCCTACGAGCAGTACTTC.

As concerns this clonotype: One end of the junction is discordant with germline, which a read error may explain. The chain employs TRBV5-6 and TRBJ2-5, with TRBD1 identical over 7 bases. The CDR3 loop spans 13 amino acids. CDR1 is SGHDT and CDR2 is YYEEEE in the germline V gene. CDR3 DNA: TGTGCCAGCAGCCGTAACACAGGGGCAGAGTACGTCTTC. The encoded protein is CASSRNTGAEYVF.

As for this clonotype: A much larger clone differs from this one at a single base, so this may be a read error. The CDR3 sequence: CANSLAGVRDTGAFF. As DNA, the CDR3 is TGTGCCAACAGCTTAGCTGGCGTCCGGGACACCGGAGCTTTCTTT. The chain is built from TRBV7-9 and TRBJ1-1, with D possibly TRBD1 on 6 matching bases. Germline CDR1 is SEHNR and CDR2 is FQNEAQ (reference sequence). The CDR3 totals 15 residues.

This clonotype showed up just a few times. The chain joins TRBV10-3 to TRBJ2-7; D is undetermined. Germline V gene data show CDR1 as ENHRY and CDR2 as SYGVKD. The CDR3 is made up of 14 amino acids. Trimming removed 0 bases from V and 0 bases from J, with 6 bases in between. The CDR3 nucleotides are TGTGCCATCAGTGAGTCTATTAACTCCTACGAGCAGTACTTC. It translates to CAISESINSYEQYF.

For this clonotype: At one end, the junction sequence differs from germline, possibly due to a read error. Here the CDR3 DNA reads TGTGCCATCAGTCTGGACAGGGGGAACGGCTACACCTTC. Translated: CAISLDRGNGYTF. V and J are TRBV10-2 and TRBJ1-2; TRBD1 aligns across 10 bases. Germline CDR1 WSHSY, CDR2 SAAADI. The CDR3 loop spans 13 amino acids.

On this clonotype: One end of the junction fails to match germline, which may point to a read error. The chain recombines TRBV7-2 with TRBJ1-4; TRBD1 agrees at 8 bases. The CDR3 covers 15 residues. Germline loops: CDR1 SGHTA, CDR2 FQGNSA. The CDR3 DNA reads as TGTGCCAGCAGCGTGGGGACAGGCCGCAATGAAGAACTGTTTTTT. Translation: CASSVGTGRNEELFF.

The V gene is TRBV15, the J gene TRBJ1-2, with unresolved D. This CDR3 has 13 amino acids. With 3 bases removed from V and 4 bases from J, the gap between germline ends came to 9 bases. Germline loops: CDR1 LNHNV, CDR2 YYDKDF (reference sequence). The CDR3 DNA follows: TGTGCCACCAGCAGCCTAAGGACCTATGGCTACACCTTC. This codes for CATSSLRTYGYTF.

This clonotype has more than one count but fewer than ten. The chain links TRBV7-3 to TRBJ1-6; D call uncertain. The germline CDR1 and CDR2 sequences are SGHTA and FQGTGA. CDR3 length: 13 residues. V was cut by 1 base and J by 5 bases, with 3 bases left in between. CDR3 sequence reads: CASSLRDNSPLHF. The CDR3 DNA reads TGTGCCAGCAGCTTAAGGGATAATTCACCCCTCCACTTT.

This rearrangement joins TRBV19 to TRBJ1-6; 8 nucleotides align to TRBD1. This CDR3 contains 15 residues. Germline CDR1 and CDR2: LNHDA and SQIVND (reference sequence). The V and J ends lost 5 bases and 10 bases, in that order; junction bases with no gene match: 10. The CDR3 spells CASSEAGGATSPLHF. CDR3 sequence (DNA): TGTGCCAGTAGTGAGGCAGGGGGCGCCACATCACCCCTCCACTTT.

The V gene is TRBV5-1, the J gene TRBJ2-7, with D perhaps assigned TRBD1 or TRBD2 (6 bases each). The CDR3 runs 14 residues. CDR1 is SGHRS, CDR2 YFSETQ, per germline. V was trimmed by 4 bases and J by 6 bases, leaving 17 bases between them. The CDR3 DNA reads TGCGCCAGCAGCCGTGATGGCAGGGGAGGCGAGCAGTACTTC. Encoded protein: CASSRDGRGGEQYF.

This clonotype has more than one count but fewer than ten. This chain's CDR3 is CSANPGQDQETQYF. Here the CDR3 DNA reads TGCAGTGCTAACCCGGGACAGGACCAAGAGACCCAGTACTTC. The rearrangement uses TRBV20-1 and TRBJ2-5, with TRBD1 matching over 8 bases. The CDR3 has 14 residues. V shed 4 bases and J 0 bases; nucleotides not matched to a gene: 4. Per the germline V gene, CDR1 is DFQATT and CDR2 is SNEGSKA (reference sequence).

This clonotype was observed at least ten times. J is TRBJ2-5 and V is TRBV25-1, with 11 nucleotides matching TRBD2. Unmatched junction bases numbered 6, after V lost 4 bases and J lost 5 bases. This CDR3 contains 15 residues. From germline, CDR1 is MGHDK and CDR2 SYGVNS. CDR3 coding DNA: TGTGCCAGCAGTGGGGGGACTAGCGGACGGGAGACCCAGTACTTC. It translates to CASSGGTSGRETQYF.

This clonotype has ten or more counts. The rearrangement uses TRBV19 and TRBJ1-1, with D perhaps matching TRBD1 (5 bases). Between the trimmed V and J ends, which lost 1 base and 0 bases, there was a span of 12 bases. The CDR3 is 16 amino acids. Germline lookup yields CDR1 LNHDA and CDR2 SQIVND (reference sequence). The CDR3 reads CASSIAPTVMNTEAFF. The DNA for the CDR3 is TGTGCCAGTAGTATAGCCCCGACAGTTATGAACACTGAAGCTTTCTTT.

The table lists this clonotype with a count of one. V and J are TRBV15 and TRBJ1-6; D perhaps matches TRBD1 (6 bases). The length of the CDR3 is 12 residues. Per germline, CDR1 LNHNV and CDR2 YYDKDF (reference sequence). With 11 bases removed from V and 10 bases from J, the gap between germline ends came to 15 bases. The CDR3 bases are TGTGCCCCACAGGGAAGGATCTCACCCCTCCACTTT. It is translated as CAPQGRISPLHF.

The genes are TRBV7-9 and TRBJ1-2; the D is unclear. With 5 bases removed from V and 8 bases from J, the gap between germline ends came to 12 bases. Germline assignment: CDR1 SEHNR and CDR2 FQNEAQ (reference sequence). CDR3 length: 12 residues. The CDR3 sequence is CASSEEGRGYTF. The CDR3 DNA is TGTGCCAGCAGCGAAGAAGGGCGCGGCTACACCTTC.

This clonotype was observed a few times. The chain links TRBV10-2 to TRBJ2-5; TRBD1 matches 8 bases. Germline V gene lookup returns CDR1 WSHSY and CDR2 SAAADI. Unmatched junction bases numbered 7, after V lost 0 bases and J lost 1 base. The CDR3 extends over 17 amino acids. CDR3 loop: CASSESGQGAFQETQYF. The CDR3 DNA follows: TGCGCCAGCAGTGAGTCGGGGCAGGGGGCCTTCCAAGAGACCCAGTACTTC.

This clonotype appeared many times. The chain has TRBV29-1 and TRBJ1-1, with D possibly TRBD1 on 5 matching bases. V was cut by 4 bases and J by 1 base, with 16 bases left in between. The V gene's germline CDR1 is SQVTM and CDR2 ANQGSEA. CDR3 length: 15 amino acids. CDR3 sequence: CSVATRTSKNTEAFF. DNA for the CDR3: TGCAGCGTTGCAACTAGGACATCCAAGAACACTGAAGCTTTCTTT.

The chain joins TRBV20-1 to TRBJ2-5; unclear D gene. Germline assignment: CDR1 DFQATT and CDR2 SNEGSKA (reference sequence). This CDR3 is built from 10 residues. Trimming shortened V by 4 bases and J by 10 bases, and 10 bases separated the two germline ends. CDR3 protein: CSAKRWIQYF. The CDR3 nucleotides are TGCAGTGCTAAGAGGTGGATCCAGTACTTC.

V usage is TRBV20-1 and J usage is TRBJ1-2; D not resolved. The CDR3 length is 13 residues. V was cut by 3 bases and J by 4 bases, with 12 bases left in between. Germline lookup yields CDR1 DFQATT and CDR2 SNEGSKA (reference sequence). The CDR3: CSASLEDSYGYTF. The CDR3 nucleotides are TGCAGTGCTAGCCTAGAGGATTCCTATGGCTACACCTTC.